This is a list of T cell receptor beta chains from one sample in a study of cytomegalovirus exposure and HLA in healthy donors. Sequencing used immunoSEQ multiplex PCR; TCRdb keeps in-frame clones, though not all of them. The table has about 130,000 clones, 80% seen once; the top ten hold 1%. Specimen: PBMCs. Source of these receptors: a man aged 40-55 years in good health and CMV-seronegative. Both conserved end residues are part of each CDR3. Each record gives: D gene, V gene, clone size, J gene, CDR3 DNA, CDR3 protein. A D gene is named only where the DNA matches it firmly. Only part of the rows carry a size: once, few, many, or a class if the clone is expanded.

>NA|TRBV18|NA|TRBJ2-7
TGTGCCAGCTCAAAGACTCAGGGGTACGAGCAGTACTTC
CASSKTQGYEQYF
>TRBD2|TRBV7-2|NA|TRBJ2-7
TGTGCCAGCAGCTTATCTAGCGGGAGTTCGTACGAGCAGTACTTC
CASSLSSGSSYEQYF
>TRBD2|TRBV9|NA|TRBJ2-1
TGTGCCAGCAGCGTAGGGCCTAGCGGGAGGGCCGGGGAAAATGAGCAGTTCTTC
CASSVGPSGRAGENEQFF
>TRBD2|TRBV18|few|TRBJ2-7
TGTGCCAGCTCAACTACTTCAACCCGCAGAGCGGGAGGCGACGAGCAGTACTTC
CASSTTSTRRAGGDEQYF
>TRBD2|TRBV6-5|NA|TRBJ2-7
TGTGCCAGCAGTTACTCGATTGGCGGGACTACCGAGCAGTACTTC
CASSYSIGGTTEQYF
>NA|TRBV2|few|TRBJ1-4
TGTGCCAGCAGTGTCCAGGGGCTGGATGAAAAACTGTTTTTT
CASSVQGLDEKLFF
>TRBD1|TRBV5-1|NA|TRBJ2-3
TGCGCCAGCAGCTCGCAGCCCATCAGGGGGCAAGGCACGGATACGCAGTATTTT
CASSSQPIRGQGTDTQYF
>TRBD2|TRBV5-1|NA|TRBJ2-7
TGCGCCAGCAGCGAGACTAGCGGGAGGAGCGAGCAGTACTTC
CASSETSGRSEQYF
>TRBD2|TRBV19|NA|TRBJ2-5
TGTGCCAGTAGTATATTGGGTAGCGGGGCCCAAGAGACCCAGTACTTC
CASSILGSGAQETQYF
>TRBD1|TRBV14|NA|TRBJ1-1
TGTGCCAGCAGCCAAACAGGGGTCACTGAAGCTTTCTTT
CASSQTGVTEAFF
>TRBD2|TRBV11-2|NA|TRBJ2-7
TGTGCCAGCAGCTTAGCTAGCGGAATCTCCTACGAGCAGTACTTC
CASSLASGISYEQYF
>NA|TRBV25-1|NA|TRBJ2-2
TGTGCCAGCAGTGTCGGGGGGCAGCACACCGGGGAGCTGTTTTTT
CASSVGGQHTGELFF
>TRBD2|TRBV30|NA|TRBJ2-1
TGTGCCTGGAGTGCCCTAGCGGGAGACAATGAGCAGTTCTTC
CAWSALAGDNEQFF
>TRBD1|TRBV2|NA|TRBJ1-2
TGTGCCAGCCCGACAGGGAAAAACTATGGCTACACCTTC
CASPTGKNYGYTF
>NA|TRBV6-1|once|TRBJ1-5
TGTGCCAGCAGTGGACAGGCGAACGGTCAGCCCCAGCATTTT
CASSGQANGQPQHF
>NA|TRBV6-5|once|TRBJ2-1
TGTGCCAGCAGTTACCTCCGACAGTACAATGAGCAGTTCTTC
CASSYLRQYNEQFF
>NA|TRBV18|NA|TRBJ2-2
TGTGCCAGCTCATTGGCCGTTGGCGGGGAGCTGTTTTTT
CASSLAVGGELFF
>TRBD1|TRBV7-2|NA|TRBJ1-5
TGTGCCAGCAGCCCCTGGACAGGGGGGGTGAATCAGCCGCAGCATTTT
CASSPWTGGVNQPQHF
>TRBD1|TRBV15|NA|TRBJ2-7
TGTGCCACCAGCAGAGGGACAGGGCGTGGGGGAGGCTACGAGCAGTACTTC
CATSRGTGRGGGYEQYF
>NA|TRBV28|NA|TRBJ1-1
TGTGCCAGCAGTCCCCGAGCCTTAAGGGGGACTGAAGCTTTCTTT
CASSPRALRGTEAFF
>NA|TRBV6-5|NA|TRBJ1-1
TGTGCCAGCAGTTTGGTAAGAGAGCGTCATGAAGCTTTCTTT
CASSLVRERHEAFF
>TRBD2|TRBV4-1|NA|TRBJ2-3
TGCGCCAGCAGCCAAGGAGCGAAGGTCGGACTAGCGGGAGATACGCAGTATTTT
CASSQGAKVGLAGDTQYF
>NA|TRBV30|few|TRBJ2-3
TGTGCCTGGAGTCTACGTGGACTGAGCACAGATACGCAGTATTTT
CAWSLRGLSTDTQYF
>NA|TRBV4-1|NA|TRBJ1-6
TGCGCCAGCAGCCAAGACCAGACAGTCGCCTTTAGAACCCTCCACTTT
CASSQDQTVAFRTLHF
>NA|TRBV27|NA|TRBJ1-2
TGTGCCAGCAGACCGGACAGACTATATGGCTACACCTTC
CASRPDRLYGYTF